This entry concerns a single T cell receptor (beta chain). Antigen unknown. The V gene lost 2 bases and the J gene lost 2 bases, with 10 bases spanning the gap. There are 14 residues in the CDR3. Germline V lookup: CDR1 MDHEN, CDR2 SYDVKM. The sample originates from a study of T cell responses to AZD1222 COVID-19 vaccine. Assay: immunoSEQ multiplex PCR; the TCRdb copy retains only in-frame clones and omits some. The table records around 95,000 clones, approximately 87% of them present only once. Study outcomes and limitations: Spike-specific TCR breadth and depth were elevated following two AZD1222 doses.

This sequence joins TRBV28 and TRBJ2-7; D is unresolved. The starting material was peripheral blood, obtained on day 0 of AZD1222 vaccination. The receptor was isolated from an adult in good health. The CDR3 bases are TGTGCCAGCAGTTTACTAGGAACGCCCTACGAGCAGTACTTC. Residues: CASSLLGTPYEQYF.